The clone carrying this T cell receptor beta chain was found a few times. Researchers amplified the TCR beta CDR3 regions from RNA transcripts. The HTBI set primed first-round TCR CDR3 RT-PCR. TCRdb reprocessed the multiplex PCR reads via MiXCR and lists one record per CDR3 protein. The repertoire holds about 250,000 distinct CDR3 sequences, with almost 25% as singletons. These data originate in a study of T cells in Graves' hyperthyroidism and ophthalmopathy. Germline V gene sequence: CDR1 LGHDT, CDR2 YNNKEL (reference sequence). V lost 2 bases to trimming and J lost 10 bases, with 12 bases between them. The CDR3 consists of 14 residues.

The chain couples TRBV3-1 to TRBJ1-6; D perhaps matches TRBD1 (5 bases). The receptor was isolated from a woman in her thirties or forties with Graves' ophthalmopathy. Sequenced: blood. For the CDR3, the DNA is TGTGCCAGCAGCCAAAATCAGGGTAGATCACCCCTCCACTTT. Translation gives CASSQNQGRSPLHF.